Presented here are 14 T cell receptor beta chains from one specimen sequenced in a study of molecular identifiers for immune sequencing clone quantification. TCRdb re-called the PCR reads through MiXCR, storing one row per CDR3 protein. The profile shows roughly 65,000 distinct CDR3 sequences, around 17% of them singletons. The specimen sequenced was naive CD8+ T cells from blood, with Jurkat cell RNA spiked in. The subset: FACS-sorted CD8+CD4-CCR7+CD45RA+ naive T cells. These receptors all come from a human donor in good health. Some libraries in this study had Jurkat cell RNA spiked in.

The genes are TRBV7-6 and TRBJ2-2; a weak D match, TRBD2 (5 bases). This CDR3 comprises 17 residues. The V and J ends lost 1 base and 1 base respectively, with 13 bases between them. Germline loops: CDR1 SGHVS, CDR2 FNYEAQ. The CDR3 region is CASSLVLVALNTGELFF. As DNA, the CDR3 is TGTGCCAGCAGCTTAGTACTAGTGGCCCTGAACACCGGGGAGCTGTTTTTT.

A few counts support this clonotype. The chain has TRBV12-3 or TRBV12-4 and TRBJ2-7, with D hard to call. CDR3 length: 18 amino acids. V gave up 7 bases and J gave up 3 bases, with 28 bases separating them. The CDR3 protein is CASTAVDPDPLNYYEQYF. In nucleotides, the CDR3 is TGTGCCAGCACCGCAGTCGACCCCGACCCCCTTAATTACTACGAGCAGTACTTC.

This clonotype was observed many times. The chain is built from TRBV11-2 and TRBJ2-1; D is uncertain. The length of the CDR3 is 16 residues. Germline assignment: CDR1 SGHAT and CDR2 FQNNGV. Trimming stripped 4 bases from V and 3 bases from J, with 16 bases between. This chain's CDR3 is CASSSTEGPIYNEQFF. As DNA, the CDR3 is TGTGCCAGCAGCTCCACCGAAGGCCCTATCTACAATGAGCAGTTCTTC.

This clonotype was seen just once. The chain carries TRBV13 and TRBJ2-5, with D perhaps TRBD2 (5 bases). The germline V and J ends were trimmed by 3 bases and 4 bases, with 9 bases remaining between them. This CDR3 spans 13 amino acids. Per germline, CDR1 PRHDT and CDR2 FYEKMQ (reference sequence). CDR3 in DNA: TGTGCCAGCAGCTTGGGCGGGCGAGAGACCCAGTACTTC. Translated: CASSLGGRETQYF.

Worth noting for this clonotype: A much larger clone differs by one base, so this may be a read error. The chain uses TRBV11-2 and TRBJ2-7; unclear D gene. The CDR3 has 14 residues. Per the germline V gene, CDR1 is SGHAT and CDR2 is FQNNGV. The CDR3 nucleotides are TGTGCCAGCAGCTTAGGATCGGATTACTACGGGCAGTACTTC. This sequence encodes CASSLGSDYYGQYF.

This clonotype appeared a few times. J is TRBJ2-1 and V is TRBV28; no definite D call. V lost 3 bases and J 0 bases, leaving 6 bases between the germline ends. Germline assignment: CDR1 MDHEN and CDR2 SYDVKM. CDR3 length: 14 residues. The CDR3 sequence: CASSLDRSYNEQFF. The CDR3 DNA sequence: TGTGCCAGCAGTTTGGACCGCTCCTACAATGAGCAGTTCTTC.

This clonotype was seen many times. The rearrangement links TRBV7-9 to TRBJ2-7, with D possibly being TRBD1 or TRBD2 (5 bases each). The V end lost 5 bases, the J end lost 6 bases, and 8 bases lay between the germline ends. Germline CDR1 is SEHNR and CDR2 is FQNEAQ (reference sequence). The CDR3 consists of 11 residues. CDR3 nucleotides: TGTGCCAGCAGCCCAGGGAGCGAGCAGTACTTC. This codes for CASSPGSEQYF.

The chain combines TRBV5-1 with TRBJ2-7; weak D call: TRBD1 (6 bases). V was shortened by 5 bases and J by 4 bases, with 22 bases between the two germline ends. There are 16 residues in the CDR3. Germline CDR1 and CDR2: SGHRS and YFSETQ. Here the CDR3 reads CASRPGFRGIRYEQYF. CDR3 DNA sequence: TGCGCCAGCAGACCCGGGTTTAGGGGGATTCGGTACGAGCAGTACTTC.

This clonotype has ten or more counts. CDR3 in amino acids: CASSVDTGELFF. As DNA, the CDR3 is TGTGCCAGCAGCGTAGACACCGGGGAGCTGTTTTTT. The chain is built from TRBV9 and TRBJ2-2; D unresolved. Germline V gene data show CDR1 as SGDLS and CDR2 as YYNGEE. This CDR3 spans 12 amino acids. Between the trimmed V and J ends, which lost 0 bases and 3 bases, there was a span of 0 bases.

This clonotype was seen at least ten times. This chain connects TRBV7-2 to TRBJ2-2; D is ambiguous. Germline V gene data show CDR1 as SGHTA and CDR2 as FQGNSA. The CDR3 loop spans 14 amino acids. V was cut by 2 bases and J by 6 bases, with 10 bases left in between. In DNA, the CDR3 is TGTGCCAGCAGCTTATTAGCTGGGGCCGGGGAGCTGTTTTTT. Translating gives CASSLLAGAGELFF.

This clonotype was counted ten times or more. The genes are TRBV15 and TRBJ1-1; D may be TRBD1 (6 bases). The CDR3 contains 14 residues. V was shortened by 7 bases and J by 4 bases, with 16 bases between the two germline ends. Germline V CDR1 and CDR2: LNHNV, YYDKDF (reference sequence). The CDR3 DNA follows: TGTGCCACCAAGCAGGGGCTTGTCGGCACTGAAGCTTTCTTT. Amino acid sequence: CATKQGLVGTEAFF.

This clonotype was picked up a small number of times. This chain joins TRBV6-5 and TRBJ2-1; TRBD1 matches at 7 bases. Germline V gene data show CDR1 as MNHEY and CDR2 as SVGAGI. The ends lost 6 bases at V and 2 bases at J; junction bases unmatched: 4. This CDR3 comprises 14 residues. CDR3 sequence reads: CASRLTGPYNEQFF. The CDR3 bases are TGTGCCAGCAGGTTGACAGGGCCCTACAATGAGCAGTTCTTC.

About this clonotype itself: One base away lies a much larger clone, so this may be a sequencing read error. The chain carries TRBV29-1 and TRBJ1-1; D is ambiguous. Germline V gives CDR1 SQVTM, CDR2 ANQGSEA. CDR3 length equals 10 residues. V was cut by 7 bases and J by 6 bases, with 9 bases left in between. The CDR3 DNA follows: TGCAGCGCCCACCTCGCTGAAGCTTTCTTT. It specifies CSAHLAEAFF. The variable domain in full, completed from reference TRBV29-1 and TRBJ1-1, reads SAVISQKPSRDICQRGTSLTIQCQVDSQVTMMFWYRQQPGQSLTLIATANQGSEATYESGFVIDKFPISRPNLTFSTLTVSNMSPEDSSIYLCSAHLAEAFFGQGTRLTVV.

There are a few counts of this clonotype. One base away lies a much larger clone, so this may be a sequencing read error. The genes are TRBV9 and TRBJ2-3, with 9 bases identical to TRBD2. Germline trimming cut 4 bases from V and 0 bases from J; bases unmatched to any gene: 15. Per germline, CDR1 SGDLS and CDR2 YYNGEE. There are 19 residues in the CDR3. This chain's CDR3 is CASSPSGTSRWISTDTQYF. CDR3 DNA sequence: TGTGCCAGCAGCCCTTCCGGGACTAGCAGGTGGATTAGCACAGATACGCAGTATTTT.